The T cell receptor beta chain described here comes from a study of T cells in localized non-small cell lung cancer. The CDR3 contains 14 residues. Germline lookup yields CDR1 MNHEY and CDR2 SVGAGI. The ends lost 6 bases at V and 2 bases at J; junction bases unmatched: 7. The protocol was immunoSEQ multiplex PCR, while the TCRdb copy is restricted to in-frame clones and leaves out a portion. This repertoire shows 25,000 to 35,000 clones, 87% found once; its top ten account for roughly 7%. Of note for this clone: Its antigen is as yet unknown.

The study, taken as a whole, reports: There was an association of higher blood T cell density with longer overall survival. The study found T cell clonality highest in uninvolved adjacent lung, above tumor. Heterogeneity remains possible because sequencing was limited to only one tumor region. Among the top 100 tumor clones, a median 57 appeared in adjacent lung.

This clonotype was obtained from a male donor older than 55 with stage I lung adenocarcinoma. The chain joins TRBV6-5 to TRBJ2-7; 7 bases are shared with TRBD1. The input for sequencing was peripheral blood, taken before any cancer treatment. The CDR3 reads CASREGGSTYEQYF. DNA of the CDR3: TGTGCCAGCAGAGAAGGGGGCTCGACCTACGAGCAGTACTTC.